The 14 T cell receptor beta chains presented below share a single source sample, sequenced in a study of cytomegalovirus exposure and HLA in healthy donors. 13 Jbeta primers and 60 Vbeta primers were used for the PCR. TCRdb's copy holds only in-frame clones and misses some; the assay was immunoSEQ multiplex PCR. Among under 200,000 clones listed, approximately 78% were seen once. The material sequenced was PBMCs. Source of these receptors: a girl under 10 years old in good health and CMV-seropositive.

The chain recombines TRBV7-2 with TRBJ2-7, with 11 bases that match TRBD2. The V and J ends lost 3 bases and 7 bases, in that order; junction bases with no gene match: 11. CDR3 length equals 16 residues. Germline CDR1 SGHTA, CDR2 FQGNSA. CDR3 DNA: TGTGCCAGCAGCTTTAACAGACTAGCGGGGCCCGGGGAGCAGTACTTC. The encoded protein is CASSFNRLAGPGEQYF.

Only one count was recorded for this clone. The chain employs TRBV4-1 and TRBJ2-1; 7 nucleotides match TRBD2. The CDR3 consists of 16 residues. Trimming removed 1 base from V and 2 bases from J; junction bases left unmatched: 5. Germline values: CDR1 MGHRA, CDR2 YSYEKL. CDR3 in DNA: TGCGCCAGCAGCCAAGGTACCGGGAGGACCTACAATGAGCAGTTCTTC. Encoded protein: CASSQGTGRTYNEQFF.

The rearrangement links TRBV5-1 to TRBJ2-7; D unclear. Germline assignment: CDR1 SGHRS and CDR2 YFSETQ. The V and J ends lost 4 bases and 4 bases respectively, with 18 bases between them. The length of the CDR3 is 15 residues. CDR3 DNA sequence: TGCGCCAGCAGCCCCCAGCCTTCGGGTGTTTACGAGCAGTACTTC. Translated: CASSPQPSGVYEQYF.

The rearrangement links TRBV30 to TRBJ2-4; D gene uncertain. V lost 3 bases, J lost 9 bases, and 18 bases lay in between. Germline CDR1 reads GTSNPN; CDR2 reads SVGIG (reference sequence). The CDR3 has 14 residues. CDR3 residues: CAWSGRPYGSIQYF. CDR3 bases: TGTGCCTGGAGCGGCAGGCCGTATGGTAGCATTCAGTACTTC.

This chain uses TRBV21-1 with TRBJ2-7; the tabulated D call, TRBD1, remains unverified against the DNA. TRBV21-1 is classified as a pseudogene. The CDR3 has 15 amino acids. This chain's CDR3 is CASITQGSVTYEQYF. In DNA, the CDR3 is TGTGCCAGCATTACACAGGGGTCGGTCACCTACGAGCAGTACTTC.

The rearrangement joins TRBV5-1 to TRBJ1-2, with 7 bases aligning to TRBD1. J gave up 0 bases and V 0 bases, and 5 bases lay outside the gene matches. CDR3 size: 16 residues. Germline CDR1 and CDR2: SGHRS and YFSETQ. For the CDR3, the DNA is TGCGCCAGCAGCTTGGTGGGGACAGTAACTAACTATGGCTACACCTTC. As protein: CASSLVGTVTNYGYTF.

The CDR3 loop is CASSSDRVETQYF. Here the CDR3 DNA reads TGTGCCAGCAGCTCGGACAGGGTGGAGACCCAGTACTTC. This chain uses TRBV7-2 with TRBJ2-5, with TRBD1 identical over 8 bases. J gave up 5 bases and V 4 bases, and 3 bases lay outside the gene matches. Per germline, CDR1 SGHTA and CDR2 FQGNSA. CDR3 length: 13 residues.

The gene calls are TRBV30 and TRBJ1-5, with TRBD1 matching 12 bases. The germline V gene has CDR1 GTSNPN and CDR2 SVGIG (reference sequence). The V segment lost 1 base and the J segment 7 bases; nucleotides outside the gene matches: 5. The CDR3 spans 15 residues. The CDR3 DNA reads as TGTGCCTGGAGTGGGGGACAGGGGGCCGGACAGCCCCAGCATTTT. Translation: CAWSGGQGAGQPQHF.

The genes are TRBV4-2 and TRBJ2-7, with D possibly TRBD1 on 5 matching bases. V was shortened by 1 base and J by 3 bases, with 7 bases between the two germline ends. The length of the CDR3 is 13 residues. CDR1 and CDR2 (germline): LGHNA, YNFKEQ. In DNA form, the CDR3 reads TGTGCCAGCAGCCAAGGACAGCTCTACGAGCAGTACTTC. Its protein is CASSQGQLYEQYF.

The V and J genes are TRBV30 and TRBJ2-5, with D perhaps TRBD1 (6 bases). The V gene's germline CDR1 is GTSNPN and CDR2 SVGIG (reference sequence). The CDR3 is made up of 13 amino acids. V lost 5 bases, J lost 5 bases, and 15 bases lay in between. In DNA, the CDR3 is TGTGCCTGGGGGGGCGGAGTAGGGGAGACCCAGTACTTC. Its translation: CAWGGGVGETQYF. Together with reference TRBV30 and TRBJ2-5, the CDR3 gives the full variable domain: SQTIHQWPATLVQPVGSPLSLECTVEGTSNPNLYWYRQAAGRGLQLLFYSVGIGQISSEVPQNLSASRPQDRQFILSSKKLLLSDSGFYLCAWGGGVGETQYFGPGTRLLVL.

V is TRBV6-7 and J is TRBJ1-1; TRBD1 matches 9 bases. TRBV6-7 is an open reading frame, and its role is uncertain. Trimming took 4 bases from V and 5 from J; bases not matched to a gene: 14. The CDR3 has 17 residues. The CDR3, as DNA: TGTGCCAGCAGTTCGTCCCGGGACAGGGAACCGGGGACTGAAGCTTTCTTT. Residues: CASSSSRDREPGTEAFF.

This chain links TRBV5-6 with TRBJ2-5, with 10 bases identical to TRBD2. V shed 2 bases, J shed 4 bases, and the junction held 2 bases outside the gene matches. Germline V gene data show CDR1 as SGHDT and CDR2 as YYEEEE. The CDR3 sequence is 14 residues long. CDR3 bases: TGTGCCAGCAGCTTAGCGGGAGGGGTAGAGACCCAGTACTTC. This codes for CASSLAGGVETQYF.

J is TRBJ2-7 and V is TRBV10-3; no clear D. Between the trimmed V and J ends, which lost 0 bases and 3 bases, there was a span of 12 bases. The CDR3 extends over 15 amino acids. The germline V gene encodes CDR1 ENHRY and CDR2 SYGVKD. CDR3 loop: CAISESGRPYYEQYF. The CDR3, as DNA: TGTGCCATCAGTGAGTCGGGCAGGCCCTACTACGAGCAGTACTTC.

This clone turned up a few times. The CDR3 nucleotides read TGTGCCTGGAGTGTTATGAGCGGAAACACCATATATTTT. Protein product: CAWSVMSGNTIYF. The chain carries TRBV30 and TRBJ1-3; no firm D call. Germline V gene lookup returns CDR1 GTSNPN and CDR2 SVGIG (reference sequence). The CDR3 spans 13 residues. Trimming removed 0 bases at V and 4 bases at J, with 7 bases between.